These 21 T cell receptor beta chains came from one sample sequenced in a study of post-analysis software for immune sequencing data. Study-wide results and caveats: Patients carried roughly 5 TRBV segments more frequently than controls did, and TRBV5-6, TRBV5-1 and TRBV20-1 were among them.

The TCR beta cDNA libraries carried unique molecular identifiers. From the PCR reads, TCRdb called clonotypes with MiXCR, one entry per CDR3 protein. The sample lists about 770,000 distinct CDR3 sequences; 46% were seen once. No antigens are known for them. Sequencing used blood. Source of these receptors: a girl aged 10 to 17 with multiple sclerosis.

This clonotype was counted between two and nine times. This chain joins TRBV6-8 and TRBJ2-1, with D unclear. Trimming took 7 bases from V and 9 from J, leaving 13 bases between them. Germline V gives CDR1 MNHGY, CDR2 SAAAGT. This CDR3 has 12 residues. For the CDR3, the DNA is TGTGCCAGCAACCCCTCCCACAGTGAGCAGTTCTTC. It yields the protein CASNPSHSEQFF.

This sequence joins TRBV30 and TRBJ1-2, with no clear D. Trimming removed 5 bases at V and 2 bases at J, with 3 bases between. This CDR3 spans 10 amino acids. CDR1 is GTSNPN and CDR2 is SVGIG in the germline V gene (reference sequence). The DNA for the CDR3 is TGTGCCTGGGGGAACTATGGCTACACCTTC. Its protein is CAWGNYGYTF.

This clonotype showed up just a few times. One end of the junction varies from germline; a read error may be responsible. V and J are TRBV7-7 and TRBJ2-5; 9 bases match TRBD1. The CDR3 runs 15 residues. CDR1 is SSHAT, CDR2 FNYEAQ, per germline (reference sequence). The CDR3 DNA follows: TGTGCTAGCAGCTTAGGGGGACAGGGTCAAGAGACCCAGTACTTC. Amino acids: CASSLGGQGQETQYF.

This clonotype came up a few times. This CDR3 is CASSVGGAPQETQYF. CDR3 nucleotide sequence: TGTGCCAGCAGCGTAGGCGGGGCCCCCCAAGAGACCCAGTACTTC. The chain couples TRBV9 to TRBJ2-5, with a weak D call TRBD2 (6 bases). The CDR3 has 15 amino acids. V dropped 0 bases and J dropped 1 base, with 10 bases sitting between them. Per germline, CDR1 SGDLS and CDR2 YYNGEE.

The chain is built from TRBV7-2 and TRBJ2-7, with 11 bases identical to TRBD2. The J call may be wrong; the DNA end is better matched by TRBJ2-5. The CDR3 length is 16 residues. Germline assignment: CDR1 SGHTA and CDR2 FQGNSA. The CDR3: CASSRQTSGIKETQYF. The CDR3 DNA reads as TGTGCCAGCAGCCGTCAGACTAGCGGGATAAAAGAGACCCAGTACTTC.

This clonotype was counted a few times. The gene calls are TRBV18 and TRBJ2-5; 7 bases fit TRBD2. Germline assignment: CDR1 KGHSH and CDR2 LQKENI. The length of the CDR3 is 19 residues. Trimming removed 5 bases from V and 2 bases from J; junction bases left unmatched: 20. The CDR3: CASSGAGRGVSRPQETQYF. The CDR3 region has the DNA TGTGCCAGCTCAGGAGCGGGACGGGGTGTGAGTCGGCCACAAGAGACCCAGTACTTC.

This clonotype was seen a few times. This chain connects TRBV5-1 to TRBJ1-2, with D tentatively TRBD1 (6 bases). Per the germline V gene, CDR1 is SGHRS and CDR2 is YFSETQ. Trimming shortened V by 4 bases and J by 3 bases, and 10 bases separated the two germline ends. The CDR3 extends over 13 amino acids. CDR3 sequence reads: CASSTTGYYGYTF. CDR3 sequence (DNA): TGCGCCAGCAGCACCACAGGGTACTATGGCTACACCTTC.

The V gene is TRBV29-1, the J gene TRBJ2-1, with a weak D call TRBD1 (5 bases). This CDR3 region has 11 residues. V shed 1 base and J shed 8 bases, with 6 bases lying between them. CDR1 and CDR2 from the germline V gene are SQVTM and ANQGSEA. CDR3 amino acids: CSVEAGYEQFF. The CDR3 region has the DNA TGCAGCGTTGAAGCAGGGTATGAGCAGTTCTTC.

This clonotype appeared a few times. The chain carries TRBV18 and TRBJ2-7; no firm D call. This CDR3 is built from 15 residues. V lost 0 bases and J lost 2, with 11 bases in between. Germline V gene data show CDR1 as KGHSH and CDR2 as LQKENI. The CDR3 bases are TGTGCCAGCTCACCACCGTCAGACACACCCTACGAGCAGTACTTC. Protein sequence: CASSPPSDTPYEQYF.

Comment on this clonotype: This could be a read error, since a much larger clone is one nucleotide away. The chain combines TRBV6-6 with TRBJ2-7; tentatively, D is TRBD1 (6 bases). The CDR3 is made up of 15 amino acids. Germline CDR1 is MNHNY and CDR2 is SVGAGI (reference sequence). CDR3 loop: CASSYGTRSSYGQYF. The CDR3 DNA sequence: TGTGCCAGCAGTTACGGGACAAGGAGCTCCTACGGGCAGTACTTC.

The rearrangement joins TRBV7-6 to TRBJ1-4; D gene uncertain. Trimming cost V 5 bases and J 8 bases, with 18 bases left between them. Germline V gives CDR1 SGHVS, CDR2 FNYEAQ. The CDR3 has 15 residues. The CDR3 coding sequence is TGTGCCAGCAGCCTGCGGGCCGGGATCGGCGAAAAACTGTTTTTT. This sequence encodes CASSLRAGIGEKLFF.

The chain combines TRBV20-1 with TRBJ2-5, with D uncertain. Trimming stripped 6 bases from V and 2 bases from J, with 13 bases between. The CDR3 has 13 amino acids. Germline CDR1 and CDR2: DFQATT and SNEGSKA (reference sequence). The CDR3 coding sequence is TGCAGTGCAACGGGCTGGTTACAAGAGACCCAGTACTTC. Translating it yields CSATGWLQETQYF.

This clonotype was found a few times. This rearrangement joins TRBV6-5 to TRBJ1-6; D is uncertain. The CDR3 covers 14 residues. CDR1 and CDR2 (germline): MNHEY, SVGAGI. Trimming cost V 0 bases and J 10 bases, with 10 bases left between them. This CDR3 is CASSYSGPRSPLHF. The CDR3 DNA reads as TGTGCCAGCAGTTACTCTGGCCCCCGATCACCCCTCCACTTT.

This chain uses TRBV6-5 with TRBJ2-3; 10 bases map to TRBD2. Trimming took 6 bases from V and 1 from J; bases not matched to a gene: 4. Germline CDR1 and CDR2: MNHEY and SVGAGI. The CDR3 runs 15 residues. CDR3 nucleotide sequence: TGTGCCAGCAGGCCTCTAGCGGGGGGCACAGATACGCAGTATTTT. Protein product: CASRPLAGGTDTQYF.

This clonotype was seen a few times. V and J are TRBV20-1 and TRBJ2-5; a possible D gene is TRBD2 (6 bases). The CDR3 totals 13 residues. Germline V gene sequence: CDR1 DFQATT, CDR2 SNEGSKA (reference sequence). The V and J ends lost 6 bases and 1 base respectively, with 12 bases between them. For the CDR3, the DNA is TGCAGTGCGGCTTATAGCGGCCAAGAGACCCAGTACTTC. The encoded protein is CSAAYSGQETQYF.

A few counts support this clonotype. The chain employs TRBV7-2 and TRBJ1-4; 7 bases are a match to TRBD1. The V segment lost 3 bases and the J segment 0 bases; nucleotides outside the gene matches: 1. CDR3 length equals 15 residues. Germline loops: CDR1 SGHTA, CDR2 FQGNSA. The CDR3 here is CASSLGTATNEKLFF. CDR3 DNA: TGTGCCAGCAGCTTGGGGACAGCAACTAATGAAAAACTGTTTTTT.

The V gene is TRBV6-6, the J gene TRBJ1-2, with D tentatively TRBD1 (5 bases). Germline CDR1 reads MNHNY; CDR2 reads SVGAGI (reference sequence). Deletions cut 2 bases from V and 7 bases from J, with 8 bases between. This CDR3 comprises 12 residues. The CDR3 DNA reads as TGTGCCAGCAGTTACGGGGGGGTTGGCTACACCTTC. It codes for CASSYGGVGYTF.

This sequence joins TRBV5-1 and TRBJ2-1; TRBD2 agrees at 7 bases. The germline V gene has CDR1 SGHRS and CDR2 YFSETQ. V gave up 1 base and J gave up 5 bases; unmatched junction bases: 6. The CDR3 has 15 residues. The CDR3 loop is CASSLSGGRHNEQFF. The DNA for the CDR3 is TGCGCCAGCAGCTTGAGCGGCGGGAGACACAATGAGCAGTTCTTC. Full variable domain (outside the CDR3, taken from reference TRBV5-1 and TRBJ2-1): KAGVTQTPRYLIKTRGQQVTLSCSPISGHRSVSWYQQTPGQGLQFLFEYFSETQRNKGNFPGRFSGRQFSNSRSEMNVSTLELGDSALYLCASSLSGGRHNEQFFGPGTRLTVL.

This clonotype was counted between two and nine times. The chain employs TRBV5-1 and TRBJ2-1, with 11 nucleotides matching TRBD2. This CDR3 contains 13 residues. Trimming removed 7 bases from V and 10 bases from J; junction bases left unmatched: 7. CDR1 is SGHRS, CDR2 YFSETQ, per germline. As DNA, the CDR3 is TGCGCCAGCCAAATTAGCGGGAGGGGCGAGCAGTTCTTC. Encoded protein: CASQISGRGEQFF.

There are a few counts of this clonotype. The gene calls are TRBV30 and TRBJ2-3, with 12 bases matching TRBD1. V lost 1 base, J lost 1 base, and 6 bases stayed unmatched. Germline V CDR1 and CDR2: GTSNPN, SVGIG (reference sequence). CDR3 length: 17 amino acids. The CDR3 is CAWSGGTGGFGTDTQYF. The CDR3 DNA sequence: TGTGCCTGGAGTGGAGGGACAGGGGGCTTTGGCACAGATACGCAGTATTTT.

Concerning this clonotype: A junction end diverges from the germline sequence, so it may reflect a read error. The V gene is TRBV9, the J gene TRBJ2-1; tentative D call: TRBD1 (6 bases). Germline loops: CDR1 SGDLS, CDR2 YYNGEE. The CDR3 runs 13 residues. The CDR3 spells CASSAGQYNKQFF. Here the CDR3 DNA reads TGTGCCAGCAGCGCCGGACAGTACAATAAGCAGTTCTTC.